The clone carrying this T cell receptor beta chain was counted between two and nine times. Vbeta (60) and Jbeta (13) primers were used in the PCR. Method: immunoSEQ multiplex PCR; TCRdb's copy keeps in-frame clones and lacks some. This table has 70,000 or so clones, roughly 70% appearing once. This specimen comes from a study of cytomegalovirus exposure and HLA in healthy donors. The V and J ends lost 0 bases and 3 bases, in that order; junction bases with no gene match: 9. Germline V gives CDR1 LGHNA, CDR2 YSLEER. The length of the CDR3 is 17 residues. Source material: PBMCs. J is TRBJ2-3 and V is TRBV4-3; 7 bases are shared with TRBD1. The clonotype originates from a woman aged 25 to 39 in good health and CMV-seronegative. The DNA of the CDR3 is TGCGCCAGCAGCCAAGATACCCTCAGACAGGGAACAGATACGCAGTATTTT. This codes for CASSQDTLRQGTDTQYF.